The 26 T cell receptor beta chains listed next were all sequenced from one sample in a study of blood T cells in healthy people across ages. A second about 6 to 12 cycle PCR used barcoded and J-beta primers. TCRdb re-called the 5' RACE reads through MiXCR, storing one row per CDR3 protein. This repertoire shows about a million distinct CDR3 sequences, around two fifths found once; its top ten account for less than 15%. The sequencing input was blood. The receptors were gathered from a man between 18 and 35 years old in good health.

This rearrangement joins TRBV6-6 to TRBJ2-1; 12 bases are shared with TRBD2. V dropped 6 bases and J dropped 14; count of bases not matched to a gene: 8. The germline gives CDR1 MNHNY, CDR2 SVGAGI (reference sequence). The CDR3 consists of 13 residues. CDR3 residues: CASSGTSGYMEFF. CDR3 DNA sequence: TGTGCCAGCAGCGGGACTAGCGGGTACATGGAGTTCTTC.

The chain has TRBV20-1 and TRBJ1-4, with D possibly matching TRBD1 (6 bases). The V gene's germline CDR1 is DFQATT and CDR2 SNEGSKA (reference sequence). The CDR3 has 15 amino acids. V lost 4 bases to trimming and J lost 8 bases, with 20 bases between them. The CDR3, as DNA: TGCAGTGCTACCGGGGAGATAGACAGGCCGGAAAAACTGTTTTTT. It yields the protein CSATGEIDRPEKLFF.

The chain couples TRBV7-2 to TRBJ2-2, with D possibly called TRBD1 or TRBD2 (6 bases each). V was trimmed by 0 bases and J by 7 bases, leaving 9 bases between them. Germline V CDR1 and CDR2: SGHTA, FQGNSA. The CDR3 consists of 14 residues. CDR3: CASSLAGGYGELFF. The DNA for the CDR3 is TGTGCCAGCAGCTTAGCGGGGGGCTACGGGGAGCTGTTTTTT.

A few counts support this clonotype. This sequence joins TRBV14 and TRBJ2-1; 12 bases match TRBD2. The CDR3 is 18 amino acids. Germline V lookup: CDR1 SGHDN, CDR2 FVKESK. The V and J ends lost 1 base and 4 bases, in that order; junction bases with no gene match: 8. CDR3 DNA: TGTGCCAGCAGCCAAGTCGGATCCGGACTAGCGGGGTACAATGAGCAGTTCTTC. Translation gives CASSQVGSGLAGYNEQFF.

The rearrangement uses TRBV4-1 and TRBJ2-1; TRBD2 aligns across 7 bases. The length of the CDR3 is 15 residues. Germline V gene lookup returns CDR1 MGHRA and CDR2 YSYEKL. Trimming took 4 bases from V and 4 from J; bases not matched to a gene: 7. This chain's CDR3 is CASSRGEGPYNEQFF. As DNA, the CDR3 is TGCGCCAGCAGCCGTGGGGAGGGCCCATACAATGAGCAGTTCTTC.

As to this clonotype: An end of the junction differs from the germline gene, which may be a read error. V is TRBV28 and J is TRBJ1-6, with D perhaps matching TRBD1 (6 bases). The germline V gene encodes CDR1 MDHEN and CDR2 SYDVKM. The CDR3 contains 14 residues. As DNA, the CDR3 is TGTGCCAGCATTTTACAGGGATTTGATTCACCCCTCCACTTT. Residues: CASILQGFDSPLHF.

This clonotype was counted only a few times. The V gene is TRBV4-3, the J gene TRBJ2-3, with 8 bases identical to TRBD2. This CDR3 contains 17 residues. Per germline, CDR1 LGHNA and CDR2 YSLEER. The V gene end was trimmed by 2 bases and the J gene end by 1 base; junction bases not matched to a gene: 8. The CDR3 region has the DNA TGCGCCAGCAGCCAACGTCCGGGGGGGGGAGGCACAGATACGCAGTATTTT. This sequence encodes CASSQRPGGGGTDTQYF.

V gene TRBV6-6 combines with J gene TRBJ1-5; the match to TRBD1 covers 7 bases. Trimming cost V 2 bases and J 8 bases; bases outside gene matches: 15. The CDR3 runs to 17 residues. CDR1 MNHNY and CDR2 SVGAGI come from the germline V gene (reference sequence). The CDR3 spells CASSYKMGQSLLKPQHF. CDR3 DNA sequence: TGTGCCAGCAGTTACAAGATGGGACAGTCTCTCTTGAAGCCCCAGCATTTT.

This clonotype turned up a few times. This chain links TRBV6-6 with TRBJ1-2; 8 positions match TRBD1. The CDR3 runs 13 residues. The germline CDR1 and CDR2 sequences are MNHNY and SVGAGI (reference sequence). V gave up 7 bases and J gave up 3 bases; unmatched junction bases: 4. CDR3 DNA sequence: TGTGCCAGCACCCCGGGACAGGACTATGGCTACACCTTC. Protein product: CASTPGQDYGYTF.

The table lists this clonotype with a few counts. This sequence joins TRBV3-1 and TRBJ1-1; 9 bases agree with TRBD1. The CDR3 covers 18 residues. Germline CDR1 reads LGHDT; CDR2 reads YNNKEL (reference sequence). Losses at the gene ends were 4 bases for V and 4 bases for J; bases not matched to a gene: 16. CDR3 in DNA: TGTGCCAGCAGCCCCAATACAGGGGGCAGATCTGTGGGCACTGAAGCTTTCTTT. Translating gives CASSPNTGGRSVGTEAFF.

The chain combines TRBV29-1 with TRBJ2-5, with TRBD1 matching 7 bases. The J call may be wrong; the DNA end is better matched by TRBJ2-7. The germline gives CDR1 SQVTM, CDR2 ANQGSEA. The CDR3 contains 14 residues. The CDR3 spells CSVRRMDRSYEQYF. CDR3 coding DNA: TGCAGCGTTCGTCGAATGGACAGGTCCTACGAGCAGTACTTC.

Turning to this clonotype: At one boundary the junction diverges from the germline segment, which might be a read error. The chain joins TRBV2 to TRBJ2-3, with D possibly TRBD2 on 5 matching bases. Germline V lookup: CDR1 SNHLY, CDR2 FYNNEI. The CDR3 totals 14 residues. The CDR3 sequence: CVSSASAGADTQYF. The CDR3 bases are TGTGTCAGCAGTGCCTCTGCGGGCGCAGATACGCAGTATTTT. The whole variable domain, filled in from reference TRBV2 and TRBJ2-3, reads EPEVTQTPSHQVTQMGQEVILRCVPISNHLYFYWYRQILGQKVEFLVSFYNNEISEKSEIFDDQFSVERPDGSNFTLKIRSTKLEDSAMYFCVSSASAGADTQYFGPGTRLTVL.

DNA of the CDR3: TGTGCCAGCTCACCTTCCGGGACAGCCCTTTTCTACGAGCAGTACTTC. This encodes CASSPSGTALFYEQYF. The rearrangement links TRBV18 to TRBJ2-7; TRBD1 matches at 7 bases. The germline CDR1 and CDR2 sequences are KGHSH and LQKENI. V lost 3 bases, J lost 3 bases, and 11 bases stayed unmatched. This CDR3 region has 16 residues. Based on the CDR3 plus reference TRBV18 and TRBJ2-7, the full variable domain is NAGVMQNPRHLVRRRGQEARLRCSPMKGHSHVYWYRQLPEEGLKFMVYLQKENIIDESGMPKERFSAEFPKEGPSILRIQQVVRGDSAAYFCASSPSGTALFYEQYFGPGTRLTVT.

The V and J genes are TRBV19 and TRBJ2-3; TRBD2 matches 8 bases. From germline, CDR1 is LNHDA and CDR2 SQIVND (reference sequence). V was clipped by 4 bases and J by 5 bases; unmatched bases: 5. CDR3 length equals 14 residues. The CDR3 sequence: CASSTTSVGDTQYF. CDR3 bases: TGTGCCAGTAGTACGACTAGCGTAGGAGATACGCAGTATTTT.

This clonotype was counted only a few times. This chain uses TRBV7-2 with TRBJ2-5, with unresolved D. Germline V gene sequence: CDR1 SGHTA, CDR2 FQGNSA. Trimming took off 3 bases at V and 1 base at J, with 9 bases between the two ends. This CDR3 is built from 14 residues. In DNA form, the CDR3 reads TGTGCCAGCAGCTTTAGTCAGACCCAAGAGACCCAGTACTTC. Its protein is CASSFSQTQETQYF.

The chain is built from TRBV25-1 and TRBJ2-1; TRBD1 matches 9 bases. Losses at the gene ends were 6 bases for V and 5 bases for J; bases not matched to a gene: 14. Germline V gene sequence: CDR1 MGHDK, CDR2 SYGVNS. This CDR3 region has 17 residues. The CDR3 nucleotides are TGTGCCAGCAGCCAAAACCCGGGACAGGGTCTTCACAATGAGCAGTTCTTC. It yields the protein CASSQNPGQGLHNEQFF. Variable domain in full (rest from reference TRBV25-1 and TRBJ2-1): EADIYQTPRYLVIGTGKKITLECSQTMGHDKMYWYQQDPGMELHLIHYSYGVNSTEKGDLSSESTVSRIRTEHFPLTLESARPSHTSQYLCASSQNPGQGLHNEQFFGPGTRLTVL.

V is TRBV12-3 or TRBV12-4 and J is TRBJ2-2; TRBD2 is a possible D gene (6 bases). The V end was cut by 3 bases, the J end by 6 bases, with 11 bases between. This CDR3 contains 14 residues. CDR3: CASSLGLGAGELFF. CDR3 in DNA: TGTGCCAGCAGTTTGGGACTGGGCGCCGGGGAGCTGTTTTTT.

The chain combines TRBV27 with TRBJ1-6; D not resolved. This CDR3 is built from 18 residues. Deletions cut 2 bases from V and 3 bases from J, with 17 bases between. CDR1 is MNHEY and CDR2 is SMNVEV in the germline V gene (reference sequence). The CDR3 is CASSLVYRPQDYNSPLHF. The CDR3 DNA sequence: TGTGCCAGCAGTTTAGTTTATCGACCGCAGGACTATAATTCACCCCTCCACTTT.

The chain carries TRBV19 and TRBJ2-5; D remains ambiguous. The germline V gene has CDR1 LNHDA and CDR2 SQIVND (reference sequence). This CDR3 comprises 12 residues. Trimming pared 3 bases from V and 6 bases from J, leaving 8 bases between. The CDR3 region has the DNA TGTGCCAGTAGTATGGGCCACCAGACCCAGTACTTC. Encoded protein: CASSMGHQTQYF.

This clonotype turned up a few times. The chain recombines TRBV27 with TRBJ1-4; D is perhaps TRBD1 (5 bases). Germline loops: CDR1 MNHEY, CDR2 SMNVEV (reference sequence). The V and J ends lost 8 bases and 1 base respectively, with 14 bases between them. The CDR3 contains 15 residues. Here the CDR3 reads CASRPRGLTNEKLFF. DNA of the CDR3: TGTGCCAGCCGGCCGAGGGGCCTAACTAATGAAAAACTGTTTTTT.

This sequence joins TRBV20-1 and TRBJ1-3, with unresolved D. The CDR3 extends over 13 amino acids. Germline-derived CDR1 and CDR2 are DFQATT and SNEGSKA (reference sequence). Trimming cost V 3 bases and J 2 bases, with 8 bases left between them. CDR3 nucleotides: TGCAGTGCTAGGGGGAAAGCTGGAAACACCATATATTTT. Its translation is CSARGKAGNTIYF.

This chain joins TRBV7-2 and TRBJ1-4; TRBD1 might be the D (5 bases). Germline V gives CDR1 SGHTA, CDR2 FQGNSA. V lost 5 bases and J 4 bases, leaving 14 bases between the germline ends. CDR3 length: 15 residues. The CDR3 region is CASSQIGGVNEKLFF. The CDR3 DNA reads as TGTGCCAGCAGCCAGATTGGGGGGGTTAATGAAAAACTGTTTTTT.

This clonotype appeared a few times. The rearrangement uses TRBV7-2 and TRBJ1-2; 9 positions agree with TRBD1. CDR1 and CDR2 from the germline V gene are SGHTA and FQGNSA. The CDR3 runs to 15 residues. The V and J ends lost 1 base and 7 bases, in that order; junction bases with no gene match: 7. The CDR3 region has the DNA TGTGCCAGCAGCTTAGGGGCTGGACAGGGGTTTGGCTACACCTTC. It translates to CASSLGAGQGFGYTF.

There are a few counts of this clonotype. This sequence joins TRBV6-5 and TRBJ2-7, with D unresolved. Per germline, CDR1 MNHEY and CDR2 SVGAGI. V gave up 5 bases and J gave up 4 bases, with 15 bases separating them. The CDR3 is made up of 14 amino acids. CDR3 DNA: TGTGCCAGCAGTGCTAGGCTATCGGTTTACGAGCAGTACTTC. It translates to CASSARLSVYEQYF.

This chain links TRBV28 with TRBJ1-5; tentatively, D is TRBD1 (5 bases). The CDR3 length is 13 residues. Trimming pared 8 bases from V and 4 bases from J, leaving 12 bases between. Germline lookup yields CDR1 MDHEN and CDR2 SYDVKM. CDR3 nucleotide sequence: TGTGCCAGCGGTGGCAGGGTGAATCAGCCCCAGCATTTT. Protein: CASGGRVNQPQHF. Full variable domain (rest looked up from reference TRBV28 and TRBJ1-5): DVKVTQSSRYLVKRTGEKVFLECVQDMDHENMFWYRQDPGLGLRLIYFSYDVKMKEKGDIPEGYSVSREKKERFSLILESASTNQTSMYLCASGGRVNQPQHFGDGTRLSIL.

The chain combines TRBV4-2 with TRBJ2-5, with TRBD2 matching 9 bases. Per the germline V gene, CDR1 is LGHNA and CDR2 is YNFKEQ. J was trimmed by 2 bases and V by 4 bases; bases with no gene match: 8. This CDR3 is 16 amino acids long. The CDR3 DNA follows: TGTGCCAGCAGCCTTGCTAGCGGGGAACCGCAAGAGACCCAGTACTTC. Protein product: CASSLASGEPQETQYF.